This T cell receptor (beta chain) was observed in a study of blood T cell repertoires in COVID-19. The overall study: The origin of the acute and convalescent COVID-19 samples was the United States, Italy and Spain.

The authors' processing: Cell counts per sample came from amplifying reference gene primers. Using immunoSEQ multiplex PCR, the repertoire was profiled, and TCRdb retains in-frame clones only, with some absent. D and trimming were read from the DNA, whereas the V and J calls and clone size are those reported in that table. The sample shows more than 200,000 clones, less than 90% of them seen only once. The CDR3 loop spans 14 amino acids. Trimming took 0 bases from V and 9 from J, leaving 12 bases between them. CDR1 and CDR2 from the germline V gene are SEHNR and FQNEAQ (reference sequence). The V call is TRBV7-9, the J call TRBJ2-1; D remains ambiguous. Specimen: peripheral blood. The origin of this receptor is a woman between 45 and 65 years old with acute or convalescent COVID-19. The CDR3 nucleotides read TGTGCCAGCAGCTTAGCCTTAGAAACGAGTGAGCAGTTCTTC. Amino acid sequence: CASSLALETSEQFF.